Listed below are T cell receptor beta chains from one sample, sequenced in a study of radiotherapy plus CTLA-4 blockade in lung cancer. TCRdb's table, derived via immunoSEQ multiplex PCR, lists solely in-frame clones and lacks some. The table has about 25,000 clones, approximately 70% seen once. The material was peripheral blood, obtained from a patient treated with radiotherapy plus ipilimumab. The receptors originated from a human donor with non-small cell lung cancer who had stable disease on radiotherapy plus ipilimumab. Both conserved end residues are part of each CDR3. Fields, in order: D gene, V gene, J gene, clone size, CDR3 DNA, CDR3 protein. A D gene is named only where the DNA matches it firmly. Only some rows state a clone size, as once, few, many or a class for expanded clones.

TRBD1	TRBV5-4	TRBJ2-3	.	TGTGCCAGCAGCTCTGGACAGGCGGATACGCAGTATTTT	CASSSGQADTQYF
TRBD1	TRBV5-1	TRBJ1-5	once	TGCGCCAGCAGCTTACAGGGGGGCAATCAGCCCCAGCATTTT	CASSLQGGNQPQHF
.	TRBV7-8	TRBJ2-3	.	TGTGCCAGCAGCTTACTTACGGCCTCGAGCACAGATACGCAGTATTTT	CASSLLTASSTDTQYF
TRBD1	TRBV7-9	TRBJ2-7	.	TGTGCCAGCAGCTTTACGACAGGGTCGAACGAGCAGTACTTC	CASSFTTGSNEQYF
.	TRBV19	TRBJ1-1	.	TGTGCCAGTAGTCTCTCGGCTAACGCTGAAGCTTTCTTT	CASSLSANAEAFF
TRBD1	TRBV11-3	TRBJ1-1	.	TGTGCCAGCAGCCGGGACAGCACTGAAGCTTTCTTT	CASSRDSTEAFF
.	TRBV9	TRBJ1-1	.	TGTGCCAGCAGCGTAGGAGTGATGGTGAACACTGAAGCTTTCTTT	CASSVGVMVNTEAFF
TRBD1	TRBV5-1	TRBJ1-2	few	TGCGCCAGCAGCCCCGGGACAGGGGGCTCGAGGGGCTACACCTTC	CASSPGTGGSRGYTF
TRBD1	TRBV6-5	TRBJ1-5	.	TGTGCCAGCAGTTTGGGACAGTCCAACTCGGCCCAGCATTTT	CASSLGQSNSAQHF
.	TRBV1	TRBJ2-6	.	TGCACCAGCAGGCTATTTCGTTTTGCACAAAGTCGGGCCAACGTCCTGACTTTC	CTSRLFRFAQSRANVLTF
TRBD2	TRBV10-1	TRBJ2-1	.	TGCGCCAGCAGTAGGAGCGGGAACCCCTTATGGTACAATGAGCAGTTCTTC	CASSRSGNPLWYNEQFF
TRBD2	TRBV29-1	TRBJ2-3	.	TGCAGCGTTACAAAAAGACTAGCGGGAGGGACGGGCGACACGCAGTATTTT	CSVTKRLAGGTGDTQYF
.	TRBV27	TRBJ1-5	.	TGTGCCACCCTTTTGGGGGCGGTCAATCAGCCCCAGCATTTT	CATLLGAVNQPQHF
TRBD1	TRBV25-1	TRBJ2-5	.	TGTGCCAGCAGTGATCACCTCGGGACAGTAGTAGAGACCCAGTACTTC	CASSDHLGTVVETQYF
.	TRBV14	TRBJ1-1	.	TGTGCCAGCAGCCACGGGATGAACACTGAAGCTTTCTTT	CASSHGMNTEAFF